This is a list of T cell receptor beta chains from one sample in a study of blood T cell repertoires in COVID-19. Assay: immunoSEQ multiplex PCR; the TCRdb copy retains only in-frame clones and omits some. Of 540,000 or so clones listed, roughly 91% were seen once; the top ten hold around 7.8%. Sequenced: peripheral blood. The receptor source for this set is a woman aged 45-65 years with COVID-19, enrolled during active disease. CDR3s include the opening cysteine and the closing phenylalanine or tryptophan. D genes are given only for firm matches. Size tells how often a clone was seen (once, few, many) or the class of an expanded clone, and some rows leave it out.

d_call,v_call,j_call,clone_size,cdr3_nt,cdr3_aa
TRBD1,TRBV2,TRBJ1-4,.,TGTGCCAGCAGGACAGGGGTGGAAGAAAAACTGTTTTTT,CASRTGVEEKLFF
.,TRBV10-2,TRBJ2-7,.,TGCGCCAGCAGTGAGTCGGGTGGAGGGTCCGAGCAGTACTTC,CASSESGGGSEQYF
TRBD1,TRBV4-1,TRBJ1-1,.,TGCGCCAGCAGCCAAGTAGACAGGGGGAACACTGAAGCTTTCTTT,CASSQVDRGNTEAFF
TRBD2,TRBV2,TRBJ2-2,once,TGTGCCATCGCGGGACTAGCGGGGGGCGGGGCCGGGGAGCTGTTTTTT,CAIAGLAGGGAGELFF
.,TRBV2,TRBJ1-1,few,TGTGCCAGCACAGGGAATCTCATGAACACTGAAGCTTTCTTT,CASTGNLMNTEAFF
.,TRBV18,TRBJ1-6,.,TGTGCCAGCTCGCAGGGATCATCACCCCTCCACTTT,CASSQGSSPLHF
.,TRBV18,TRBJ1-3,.,TGTGCCAGCTCACCGGTAGACAGACCCTCTGGAAACACCATATATTTT,CASSPVDRPSGNTIYF
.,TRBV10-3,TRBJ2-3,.,TGTGCCTCCGGAGGGCGGGGAAGCACAGATACGCAGTATTTT,CASGGRGSTDTQYF
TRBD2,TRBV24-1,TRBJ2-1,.,TGTGCCACCAGTGACCGGGGACTAGCGGGAAGCTCCTACAATGAGCAGTTCTTC,CATSDRGLAGSSYNEQFF
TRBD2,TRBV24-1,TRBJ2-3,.,TGTGCCACCAGTGAGTCCTATGGAGCGGGGGCCGGGGATACGCAGTATTTT,CATSESYGAGAGDTQYF
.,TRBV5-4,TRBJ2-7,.,TGTGCCAGCAGCCGAGAACTCCCGTCCTACGAGCAGTACTTC,CASSRELPSYEQYF
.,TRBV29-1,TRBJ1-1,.,TGCAGCGTCGTCATGACAGCTAACACTGAAGCTTTCTTT,CSVVMTANTEAFF
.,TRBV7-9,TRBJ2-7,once,TGTGCCAGCAGCTTATCGGGGGGCTGGAACGAGCAGTACTTC,CASSLSGGWNEQYF
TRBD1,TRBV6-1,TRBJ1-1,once,TGTGCCAGCAGTGAAGTAGGGGGCCTCCTAGACACTGAAGCTTTCTTT,CASSEVGGLLDTEAFF
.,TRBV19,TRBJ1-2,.,TGTGCCAGTAGTCGGCATGACTCCGGGAGTAACTATGGCTACACCTTC,CASSRHDSGSNYGYTF
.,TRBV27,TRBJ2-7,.,TGTGCCAGCAGTTGGGCCGGAGGCTCCTACGAGCAGTACTTC,CASSWAGGSYEQYF
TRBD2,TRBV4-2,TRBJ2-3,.,TGTGCCAGCAGCCGCCCAAGAGGCGAGCGGGGGCCTCCTAGCACAGATACGCAGTATTTT,CASSRPRGERGPPSTDTQYF
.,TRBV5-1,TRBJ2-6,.,TGCGCCAGCAGCCCTGGACAGCCCTCTGGGGCCAACGTCCTGACTTTC,CASSPGQPSGANVLTF
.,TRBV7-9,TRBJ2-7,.,TGTGCCAGCAGCACGAACAGAAACCGTTACGAGCAGTACTTC,CASSTNRNRYEQYF
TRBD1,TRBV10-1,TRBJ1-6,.,TGCGCCAGCAGTGGAGGGACAGGGGAATCACCCCTCCACTTT,CASSGGTGESPLHF
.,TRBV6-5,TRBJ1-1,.,TGTGCCAGCACCTTCTCGACGGGAAACACTGAAGCTTTCTTT,CASTFSTGNTEAFF
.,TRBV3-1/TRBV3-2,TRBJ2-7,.,TGTGCCAGCAGCCAAGGAACAGGGTTCTACGAGCAGTACTTC,CASSQGTGFYEQYF
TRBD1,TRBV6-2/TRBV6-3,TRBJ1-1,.,TGTGCCAGCAGTTACTCTCAGGGGGGATTGGCAGAAGCTTTCTTT,CASSYSQGGLAEAFF
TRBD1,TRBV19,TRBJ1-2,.,TGTGCCAGTAGTATTGTGGGACAGAGTGATGGCTACACCTTC,CASSIVGQSDGYTF
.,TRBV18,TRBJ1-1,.,TGTGCCAGCTCAAGAGAGAACACTGAAGCTTTCTTT,CASSRENTEAFF
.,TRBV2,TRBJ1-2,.,TGTGCCAGCAATGGTGGTGCGGGAGGCTACACCTTC,CASNGGAGGYTF
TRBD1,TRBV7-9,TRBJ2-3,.,TGTGCCAGCAGCTTAGGGACAGGGAGCACAGATACGCAGTATTTT,CASSLGTGSTDTQYF
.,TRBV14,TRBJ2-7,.,TGTGCCAGCAGCCAAGATGATGGCAGGCCATCTTCCCAGTACTTC,CASSQDDGRPSSQYF
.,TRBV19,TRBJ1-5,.,TGTGCCAGCTCCGAGTTTAGGAGTCAGCCCCAGCATTTT,CASSEFRSQPQHF
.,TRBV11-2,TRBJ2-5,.,TGTGCCAGCAGCTTACGAGGTCGGATCCAAGAGACCCAGTACTTC,CASSLRGRIQETQYF
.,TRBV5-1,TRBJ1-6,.,TGCGCCAGCAGAGACGCGACGGAGGTTTCACCCCTCCACTTT,CASRDATEVSPLHF
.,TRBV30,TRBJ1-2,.,TGTGCCTGCCCCCAAGGTGCCGGGAACTATGGCTACACCTTC,CACPQGAGNYGYTF
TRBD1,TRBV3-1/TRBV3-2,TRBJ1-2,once,TGTGCCAGCAGCCCACTACAGGGGTCGAGTGGCTACACCTTC,CASSPLQGSSGYTF
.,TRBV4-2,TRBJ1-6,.,TGTGCCAGCAGCCACATAACGGCACGGGAGAATTCACCCCTCCACTTT,CASSHITARENSPLHF
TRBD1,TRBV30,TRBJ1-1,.,TGTGCCTGGAGTATCGGGACAGCGAACACTGAAGCTTTCTTT,CAWSIGTANTEAFF
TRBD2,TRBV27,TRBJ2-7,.,TGTGCCAGCAGCCGGGGGGGCGCACACTACGAGCAGTACTTC,CASSRGGAHYEQYF
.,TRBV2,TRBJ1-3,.,TGTGCCAGCAGTGTTCTGCAGGGGGGAAACACCATATATTTT,CASSVLQGGNTIYF
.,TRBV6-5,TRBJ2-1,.,TGTGCCAGCAGTTACTTCCCGGGGTCGTTCCAGTTCTTC,CASSYFPGSFQFF
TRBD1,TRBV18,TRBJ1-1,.,TGTGCCAGCTCCCGTGACAGGGATGAAGCTTTCTTT,CASSRDRDEAFF
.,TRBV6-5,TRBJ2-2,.,TGTGCCAGCCGCCTGTGGCAGGGGAACACCGGGGAGCTGTTTTTT,CASRLWQGNTGELFF
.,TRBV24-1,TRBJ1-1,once,TGTGCCACCTCGAAGGGGCCAGGAAACACTGAAGCTTTCTTT,CATSKGPGNTEAFF
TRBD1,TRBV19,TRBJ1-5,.,TGTGCCAGTAGTACTACAGGGGGAAATCAGCCCCAGCATTTT,CASSTTGGNQPQHF
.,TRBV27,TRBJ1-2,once,TGTGCCAGCAAACAGGGAATGAATGGCTACACCTTC,CASKQGMNGYTF
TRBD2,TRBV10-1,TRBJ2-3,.,TGCGCCAGCAGTGAATCTAGCGGTAGGACAGATACGCAGTATTTT,CASSESSGRTDTQYF
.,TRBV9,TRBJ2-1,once,TGTGCCAGCAGCGTAACCGGGCTAGCTGACAATGAGCAGTTCTTC,CASSVTGLADNEQFF
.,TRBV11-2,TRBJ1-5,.,TGTGCCAGCACCCGGGGGTATAGCAATCAGCCCCAGCATTTT,CASTRGYSNQPQHF
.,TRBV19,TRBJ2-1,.,TGTGCCAGTAGTATGGGGGGAATAAGGACCAATGAGCAGTTCTTC,CASSMGGIRTNEQFF
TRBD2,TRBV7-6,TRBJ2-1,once,TGTGCCAGCAGCTCGGGACTAGCGGGGGGGCTCATGGATGAGCAGTTCTTC,CASSSGLAGGLMDEQFF
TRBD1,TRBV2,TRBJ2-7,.,TGTGCCAGCAACAGGGGGCCCTACGAGCAGTACTTC,CASNRGPYEQYF
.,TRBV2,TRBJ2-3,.,TGTGCCAGTCTCTACTCCAATACGCAGTATTTT,CASLYSNTQYF
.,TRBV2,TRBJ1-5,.,TGTGCCAGCAGTGAATCCAGTAATCAGCCCCAGCATTTT,CASSESSNQPQHF
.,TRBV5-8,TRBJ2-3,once,TGTGCCAGCAGCTTGCTAACCTACACAGATACGCAGTATTTT,CASSLLTYTDTQYF
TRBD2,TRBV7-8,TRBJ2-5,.,TGTGCCAGCAGCTCCCCACTAGCGGGGGGGTACCAAGAGACCCAGTACTTC,CASSSPLAGGYQETQYF
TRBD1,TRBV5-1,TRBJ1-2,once,TGCGCCAGCAGCCGGACAGGGGCCGGCAGTATCTATGGCTACACCTTC,CASSRTGAGSIYGYTF
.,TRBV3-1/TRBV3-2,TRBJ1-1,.,TGTGCCAGCAGCCAAGGCCCTCATTCAAGGGGAGGATCTGAAGCTTTCTTT,CASSQGPHSRGGSEAFF